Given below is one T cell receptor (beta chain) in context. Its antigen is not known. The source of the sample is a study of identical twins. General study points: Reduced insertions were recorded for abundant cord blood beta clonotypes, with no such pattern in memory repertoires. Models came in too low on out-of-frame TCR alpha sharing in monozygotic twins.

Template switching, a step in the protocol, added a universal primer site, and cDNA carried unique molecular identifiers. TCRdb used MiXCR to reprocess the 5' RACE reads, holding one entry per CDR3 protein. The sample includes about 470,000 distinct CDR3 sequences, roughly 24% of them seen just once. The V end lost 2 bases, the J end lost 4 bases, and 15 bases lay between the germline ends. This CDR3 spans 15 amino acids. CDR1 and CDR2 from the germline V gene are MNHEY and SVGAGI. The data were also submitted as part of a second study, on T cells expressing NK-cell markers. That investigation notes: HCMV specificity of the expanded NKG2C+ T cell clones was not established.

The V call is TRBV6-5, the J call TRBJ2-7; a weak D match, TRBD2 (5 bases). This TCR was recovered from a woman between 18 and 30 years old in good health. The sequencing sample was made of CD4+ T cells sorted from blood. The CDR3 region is CASSYLGGRTYEQYF. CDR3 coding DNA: TGTGCCAGCAGTTACCTTGGAGGACGTACGTACGAGCAGTACTTC.